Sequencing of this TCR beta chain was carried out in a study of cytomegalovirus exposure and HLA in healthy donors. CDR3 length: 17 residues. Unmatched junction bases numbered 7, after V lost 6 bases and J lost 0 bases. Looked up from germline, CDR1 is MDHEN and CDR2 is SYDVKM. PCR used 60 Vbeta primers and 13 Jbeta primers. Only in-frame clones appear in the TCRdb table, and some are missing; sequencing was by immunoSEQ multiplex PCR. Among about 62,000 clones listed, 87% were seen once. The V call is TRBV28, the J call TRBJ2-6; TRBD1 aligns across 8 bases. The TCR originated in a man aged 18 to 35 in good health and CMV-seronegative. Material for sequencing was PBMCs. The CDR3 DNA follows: TGTGCCAGCAGCCCCGACAGGGGCCTCTCTGGGGCCAACGTCCTGACTTTC. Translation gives CASSPDRGLSGANVLTF.